These 26 T cell receptor beta chains originate from one sample sequenced in a study of blood T cell repertoires in COVID-19. TCRdb's table, derived via immunoSEQ multiplex PCR, lists solely in-frame clones and lacks some. This sample has 90,000 to 120,000 clones, with 84% found just once. The sequencing input was peripheral blood. The receptors were gathered from a human donor in a cohort sampled during active COVID-19.

The sample holds one count of this clone. The rearrangement joins TRBV18 to TRBJ2-2, with 9 bases identical to TRBD1. This CDR3 has 16 amino acids. Trimming removed 4 bases from V and 1 base from J; junction bases left unmatched: 4. Germline V gives CDR1 KGHSH, CDR2 LQKENI. CDR3 DNA sequence: TGTGCCAGCTCACGACCGGGACAGGGGAACACCGGGGAGCTGTTTTTT. Residues: CASSRPGQGNTGELFF.

V is TRBV9 and J is TRBJ2-4; 9 bases align to TRBD1. Germline trimming cut 0 bases from V and 1 base from J; bases unmatched to any gene: 23. Per germline, CDR1 SGDLS and CDR2 YYNGEE. The CDR3 has 23 residues. CDR3 region: CASSVGSQYASRDREAAKNIQYF. CDR3 bases: TGTGCCAGCAGCGTAGGATCGCAATACGCCTCCCGGGACAGGGAGGCGGCCAAAAACATTCAGTACTTC. The full variable domain, with the rest looked up from reference TRBV9 and TRBJ2-4, is DSGVTQTPKHLITATGQRVTLRCSPRSGDLSVYWYQQSLDQGLQFLIQYYNGEERAKGNILERFSAQQFPDLHSELNLSSLELGDSALYFCASSVGSQYASRDREAAKNIQYFGAGTRLSVL.

The chain employs TRBV28 and TRBJ1-1; D is unresolved. CDR3 size: 13 residues. CDR1 is MDHEN, CDR2 SYDVKM, per germline. Trimming removed 6 bases at V and 11 bases at J, with 19 bases between. CDR3 protein: CASSPQDTFRAFF. Written as DNA, the CDR3 is TGTGCCAGCAGCCCCCAAGACACGTTTCGGGCTTTCTTT. Based on the CDR3 plus reference TRBV28 and TRBJ1-1, the full variable domain is DVKVTQSSRYLVKRTGEKVFLECVQDMDHENMFWYRQDPGLGLRLIYFSYDVKMKEKGDIPEGYSVSREKKERFSLILESASTNQTSMYLCASSPQDTFRAFFGQGTRLTVV.

The chain combines TRBV19 with TRBJ2-5, with D tentatively TRBD2 (5 bases). The CDR3 is 16 residues long. CDR1 LNHDA and CDR2 SQIVND come from the germline V gene (reference sequence). V lost 4 bases to trimming and J lost 4 bases, with 19 bases between them. Here the CDR3 reads CASSTPFRAGGETQYF. The DNA for the CDR3 is TGTGCCAGTAGTACCCCATTTCGGGCAGGAGGAGAGACCCAGTACTTC. Together with reference TRBV19 and TRBJ2-5, the CDR3 gives the full variable domain: DGGITQSPKYLFRKEGQNVTLSCEQNLNHDAMYWYRQDPGQGLRLIYYSQIVNDFQKGDIAEGYSVSREKKESFPLTVTSAQKNPTAFYLCASSTPFRAGGETQYFGPGTRLLVL.

This clone has only one observation. V usage is TRBV19 and J usage is TRBJ1-2; D is possibly TRBD1 (6 bases). The CDR3 spans 14 residues. V gave up 7 bases and J gave up 6 bases, with 18 bases separating them. From germline, CDR1 is LNHDA and CDR2 SQIVND (reference sequence). The CDR3 DNA is TGTGCCAGTACTGTAGACCGGGACAAAAATGGCTACACCTTC. This codes for CASTVDRDKNGYTF.

CDR3 protein: CASSFLGELFF. CDR3 coding DNA: TGTGCCAGCAGTTTCCTCGGGGAGCTGTTTTTT. V is TRBV12-3 or TRBV12-4 and J is TRBJ2-2; D unclear. V was pared by 3 bases and J by 7 bases, with 3 bases between. This CDR3 is built from 11 residues.

This clone has a single count. The rearrangement links TRBV9 to TRBJ1-6; TRBD1 aligns across 7 bases. V was pared by 4 bases and J by 5 bases, with 3 bases of the junction left unmatched. The CDR3 contains 14 residues. Per germline, CDR1 SGDLS and CDR2 YYNGEE. CDR3 in amino acids: CASSLGQNNSPLHF. The DNA of the CDR3 is TGTGCCAGCAGCCTGGGACAGAATAATTCACCCCTCCACTTT.

The sample holds one count of this clone. In DNA form, the CDR3 reads TGTGCCAGCTCATCCGGGTCACAAGAGACCCAGTACTTC. As protein: CASSSGSQETQYF. V usage is TRBV18 and J usage is TRBJ2-5; no reliable D call. Trimming cost V 5 bases and J 2 bases, with 9 bases left between them. Germline V gene lookup returns CDR1 KGHSH and CDR2 LQKENI. There are 13 residues in the CDR3.

The chain joins TRBV19 to TRBJ2-5; 14 nucleotides match TRBD2. Germline CDR1 reads LNHDA; CDR2 reads SQIVND (reference sequence). This CDR3 is built from 16 residues. The V segment lost 2 bases and the J segment 4 bases; nucleotides outside the gene matches: 3. CDR3 DNA: TGTGCCAGTAGTATAACGACTAGCGGGAGGGGAGAGACCCAGTACTTC. Translation: CASSITTSGRGETQYF.

The chain uses TRBV19 and TRBJ2-2; 9 positions agree with TRBD2. Germline CDR1 is LNHDA and CDR2 is SQIVND (reference sequence). The CDR3 is 17 residues long. V was pared by 5 bases and J by 4 bases, with 11 bases of the junction left unmatched. CDR3 nucleotides: TGTGCCAGTAGTCCCCGGGGTAGCGGGAGATCCACCGGGGAGCTGTTTTTT. It yields the protein CASSPRGSGRSTGELFF.

This chain joins TRBV14 and TRBJ1-3; D is uncertain. Germline V CDR1 and CDR2: SGHDN, FVKESK. V was cut by 0 bases and J by 2 bases, with 11 bases left in between. The length of the CDR3 is 16 residues. CDR3 sequence: CASSQDIPGTGNTIYF. CDR3 sequence (DNA): TGTGCCAGCAGCCAAGATATACCGGGAACTGGAAACACCATATATTTT.

V gene TRBV19 combines with J gene TRBJ1-5, with 10 bases matching TRBD1. CDR1 is LNHDA, CDR2 SQIVND, per germline (reference sequence). V lost 5 bases to trimming and J lost 7 bases; unmatched junction nucleotides: 8. The CDR3 extends over 15 amino acids. CDR3 amino acids: CASSFLGQGSQPQHF. CDR3 in DNA: TGTGCCAGTAGTTTCCTGGGACAGGGGTCACAGCCCCAGCATTTT.

This clone has just one count. The V gene is TRBV7-2, the J gene TRBJ1-1; TRBD1 is a possible D gene (5 bases). This CDR3 is built from 13 residues. V lost 5 bases to trimming and J lost 6 bases, with 13 bases between them. Per the germline V gene, CDR1 is SGHTA and CDR2 is FQGNSA. The CDR3 region is CASSLDSPSEAFF. Here the CDR3 DNA reads TGTGCCAGCAGCCTCGACAGTCCCTCTGAAGCTTTCTTT.

The chain joins TRBV7-8 to TRBJ1-1, with D uncertain. CDR1 and CDR2 from the germline V gene are SGHVS and FQNEAQ. With 1 base removed from V and 0 bases from J, the gap between germline ends came to 12 bases. The CDR3 runs 16 residues. CDR3 bases: TGTGCCAGCAGCTTAGGGAACAGACACCTGAACACTGAAGCTTTCTTT. It encodes CASSLGNRHLNTEAFF.

This chain joins TRBV5-6 and TRBJ2-7; D possibly corresponds to TRBD1 (5 bases). Germline V gene lookup returns CDR1 SGHDT and CDR2 YYEEEE. This CDR3 spans 13 amino acids. V lost 2 bases, J lost 2 bases, and 8 bases lay in between. CDR3 bases: TGTGCCAGCAGCTTTGACAGCCCCTACGAGCAGTACTTC. It yields the protein CASSFDSPYEQYF.

V is TRBV7-9 and J is TRBJ2-1; 10 nucleotides match TRBD2. Germline V gene data show CDR1 as SEHNR and CDR2 as FQNEAQ (reference sequence). The CDR3 is 16 residues long. J was trimmed by 6 bases and V by 5 bases; bases with no gene match: 10. This CDR3 is CASSGGLANGANEQFF. CDR3 sequence (DNA): TGTGCCAGCAGCGGGGGACTAGCGAATGGGGCCAATGAGCAGTTCTTC.

Only one count was recorded for this clone. V and J are TRBV2 and TRBJ2-2; TRBD2 might be the D (6 bases). The length of the CDR3 is 15 residues. Between the trimmed V and J ends, which lost 7 bases and 0 bases, there was a span of 12 bases. Germline CDR1 SNHLY, CDR2 FYNNEI. The CDR3 region is CASTGGVANTGELFF. CDR3 coding DNA: TGTGCCAGCACCGGGGGAGTGGCGAACACCGGGGAGCTGTTTTTT.

The gene calls are TRBV6-5 and TRBJ2-5, with 10 bases identical to TRBD2. The CDR3 runs 15 residues. From germline, CDR1 is MNHEY and CDR2 SVGAGI. The ends lost 10 bases at V and 4 bases at J; junction bases unmatched: 12. DNA for the CDR3: TGTGCCACCTGTCCTCTAGCGGGAGCCGGAGAGACCCAGTACTTC. Its translation is CATCPLAGAGETQYF.

The V and J genes are TRBV19 and TRBJ2-3, with 11 bases lining up with TRBD2. With 5 bases clipped from V and 3 bases from J, the junction kept 1 base outside the gene matches. The CDR3 is 14 amino acids. CDR1 is LNHDA and CDR2 is SQIVND in the germline V gene (reference sequence). CDR3 DNA: TGTGCCAGTAGTGTAGCGGGAGGGACAGATACGCAGTATTTT. This sequence encodes CASSVAGGTDTQYF.

This clone was observed a single time. The J gene is TRBJ2-5, the V gene TRBV2; 7 nucleotides agree with TRBD1. This CDR3 is 15 amino acids long. The V segment lost 4 bases and the J segment 0 bases; nucleotides outside the gene matches: 5. Germline V lookup: CDR1 SNHLY, CDR2 FYNNEI. The CDR3 bases are TGTGCCAGCAGTGGACAGGGTTCACACCAAGAGACCCAGTACTTC. It encodes CASSGQGSHQETQYF.

The rearrangement joins TRBV5-8 to TRBJ1-2, with 8 bases fitting TRBD1. The V and J ends lost 3 bases and 3 bases, in that order; junction bases with no gene match: 13. CDR1 SGHTS and CDR2 YDEGEE come from the germline V gene. The CDR3 is 17 amino acids. CDR3 DNA: TGTGCCAGCAGCTCCCGCTGGATACAGGGACAGGACTATGGCTACACCTTC. Its protein is CASSSRWIQGQDYGYTF.

The V call is TRBV11-2, the J call TRBJ2-2; D is possibly TRBD1 (5 bases). Germline CDR1 and CDR2: SGHAT and FQNNGV. The CDR3 covers 16 residues. V dropped 7 bases and J dropped 7 bases, with 22 bases sitting between them. The CDR3 spells CASTFGGAVMVGELFF. The CDR3 DNA follows: TGTGCCAGCACCTTTGGTGGGGCAGTTATGGTCGGGGAGCTGTTTTTT.

For the CDR3, the DNA is TGCAGCGTTGAGGCAGGGAGGGGTCAGCCCCAGCATTTT. Amino acid sequence: CSVEAGRGQPQHF. This chain connects TRBV29-1 to TRBJ1-5; D may be TRBD1 (5 bases). The V end was cut by 3 bases, the J end by 6 bases, with 12 bases between. The CDR3 totals 13 residues. Germline V gene lookup returns CDR1 SQVTM and CDR2 ANQGSEA. Filled out from reference TRBV29-1 and TRBJ1-5, the complete variable domain reads SAVISQKPSRDICQRGTSLTIQCQVDSQVTMMFWYRQQPGQSLTLIATANQGSEATYESGFVIDKFPISRPNLTFSTLTVSNMSPEDSSIYLCSVEAGRGQPQHFGDGTRLSIL.

The chain recombines TRBV7-8 with TRBJ1-2, with 7 bases that match TRBD1. Unmatched junction bases numbered 0, after V lost 4 bases and J lost 1 base. In germline, CDR1 is SGHVS, CDR2 FQNEAQ. The CDR3 spans 13 residues. The CDR3 reads CASSWDSNYGYTF. The CDR3 region has the DNA TGTGCCAGCAGCTGGGACAGTAACTATGGCTACACCTTC.

The chain combines TRBV28 with TRBJ2-3; D possibly corresponds to TRBD2 (6 bases). Trimming pared 5 bases from V and 3 bases from J, leaving 21 bases between. Germline CDR1 is MDHEN and CDR2 is SYDVKM. This CDR3 contains 17 residues. The chain's CDR3 is CASSASILASRTDTQYF. The CDR3 nucleotides are TGTGCCAGCAGTGCCTCTATACTAGCCTCGAGGACAGATACGCAGTATTTT.

This chain uses TRBV4-2 with TRBJ1-1, with 7 bases fitting TRBD1. This CDR3 is built from 15 residues. Germline loops: CDR1 LGHNA, CDR2 YNFKEQ. The J segment lost 3 bases and the V segment lost 0 bases, leaving 4 bases of the junction unmatched. The CDR3 nucleotides are TGTGCCAGCAGCCAAGATCTACAGGGGTACACTGAAGCTTTCTTT. This codes for CASSQDLQGYTEAFF.